The 13 T cell receptor beta chains below come from one sample, sequenced in a study of cytomegalovirus exposure and HLA in healthy donors (dated by TCRdb to about 2017). The library was generated by the immunoSEQ multiplex PCR assay. For the multiplex PCR, a mixture combining 60 forward primers for TCR Vbeta segments and 13 reverse primers for TCR Jbeta segments was used. Entries here come from immuneACCESS through TCRdb and include only in-frame sequences with V and J called. Some clones fail to appear in such tables; in the studies checked, an unresolved V gene covers under half of the shortfall, and the cause of the remainder is unknown. This sample gives 90,000 to 120,000 clones in total; over 75% of them show up just once. The leading ten clones occupy 2% to 2.5% of the sample. Material: PBMCs. The origin of the receptors is a young man in good health and CMV-seronegative.

This clone came up once. This sequence joins TRBV6-4 and TRBJ2-5, with 10 bases aligning to TRBD2. This CDR3 contains 15 residues. Germline V gives CDR1 MRHNA, CDR2 SNTAGT. J gave up 2 bases and V 3 bases, and 3 bases lay outside the gene matches. CDR3 residues: CASSETSGEQETQYF. DNA for the CDR3: TGTGCCAGCAGTGAAACTAGCGGGGAACAAGAGACCCAGTACTTC.

The chain links TRBV28 to TRBJ2-5; a possible D gene is TRBD1 (5 bases). Trimming took 2 bases from V and 3 from J, leaving 10 bases between them. CDR1 is MDHEN, CDR2 SYDVKM, per germline. The CDR3 runs 14 residues. The CDR3 spells CASSLLGREETQYF. As DNA, the CDR3 is TGTGCCAGCAGTTTACTCGGCAGGGAAGAGACCCAGTACTTC.

This clone was detected only a few times. V usage is TRBV7-9 and J usage is TRBJ1-4, with D tentatively TRBD1 (5 bases). Germline V CDR1 and CDR2: SEHNR, FQNEAQ (reference sequence). V lost 2 bases and J lost 7, with 14 bases in between. The CDR3 covers 15 residues. The CDR3 protein is CASSLSGAQGEKLFF. As DNA, the CDR3 is TGTGCCAGCAGCTTAAGTGGGGCGCAGGGTGAAAAACTGTTTTTT.

CDR3 nucleotide sequence: TGTGCCAGCTCACCGAGGGGGCGTGCAACTGAAGCTTTCTTT. Amino acid sequence: CASSPRGRATEAFF. The chain recombines TRBV18 with TRBJ1-1; TRBD1 matches 7 bases. The CDR3 runs to 14 residues. Germline CDR1 reads KGHSH; CDR2 reads LQKENI. V was pared by 3 bases and J by 5 bases, with 6 bases of the junction left unmatched.

This clone showed up just a few times. The chain has TRBV6-1 and TRBJ2-2; D is perhaps TRBD2 (6 bases). Trimming shortened V by 11 bases and J by 3 bases, and 16 bases separated the two germline ends. The CDR3 sequence is 14 residues long. Germline CDR1 is MNHNS and CDR2 is SASEGT. This chain's CDR3 is CALIGGVDTGELFF. DNA of the CDR3: TGTGCCCTAATCGGAGGGGTGGACACCGGGGAGCTGTTTTTT.

The chain employs TRBV11-2 and TRBJ2-7, with D possibly TRBD1 on 6 matching bases. Trimming took off 3 bases at V and 5 bases at J, with 17 bases between the two ends. The CDR3 consists of 15 residues. CDR1 and CDR2 from the germline V gene are SGHAT and FQNNGV. CDR3 DNA sequence: TGTGCCAGCAGCTTCTATGGGGGCCTCGGCGACGAGCAGTACTTC. Translated, it gives CASSFYGGLGDEQYF.

The V call is TRBV30, the J call TRBJ1-1; weak D call: TRBD1 (5 bases). Germline CDR1 is GTSNPN and CDR2 is SVGIG (reference sequence). The CDR3 runs 13 residues. Trimming took off 0 bases at V and 11 bases at J, with 16 bases between the two ends. CDR3 residues: CAWSVQGANGAFF. CDR3 DNA sequence: TGTGCCTGGAGTGTACAAGGGGCCAATGGCGCTTTCTTT.

The chain combines TRBV30 with TRBJ1-1; 7 nucleotides match TRBD1. Germline V gene sequence: CDR1 GTSNPN, CDR2 SVGIG (reference sequence). V lost 2 bases to trimming and J lost 1 base; unmatched junction nucleotides: 1. This CDR3 contains 13 residues. The CDR3 reads CAWSPGGNTEAFF. Written as DNA, the CDR3 is TGTGCCTGGAGTCCAGGGGGGAACACTGAAGCTTTCTTT.

Comments on this clone: Compared with germline, one end of the junction differs, possibly owing to a read error. V is TRBV18 and J is TRBJ2-7, with a weak D call TRBD2 (6 bases). CDR3 length equals 12 residues. CDR1 KGHSH and CDR2 LQKENI come from the germline V gene. The CDR3, as DNA: TGTGCCAGCTCCCCCGTGGGGCGGGGCGTTCTTTTC. Translating gives CASSPVGRGVLF.

The V gene is TRBV4-1, the J gene TRBJ2-5; TRBD2 agrees at 7 bases. The junction had 17 bases not matched to a gene; V was cut back by 7 bases and J by 9 bases. This CDR3 is built from 15 residues. CDR1 and CDR2 (germline): MGHRA, YSYEKL. The CDR3 loop is CASTAESAGVRAQYF. Written as DNA, the CDR3 is TGCGCCAGCACCGCGGAAAGCGCGGGGGTAAGGGCCCAGTACTTC.

The genes are TRBV5-1 and TRBJ2-1; D uncertain. The CDR3 sequence is 12 residues long. V gave up 2 bases and J gave up 3 bases, with 3 bases separating them. Germline CDR1 and CDR2: SGHRS and YFSETQ. CDR3 amino acids: CASSFYYNEQFF. The CDR3 DNA follows: TGCGCCAGCAGCTTTTACTACAATGAGCAGTTCTTC. The whole variable domain, remainder taken from reference TRBV5-1 and TRBJ2-1, is KAGVTQTPRYLIKTRGQQVTLSCSPISGHRSVSWYQQTPGQGLQFLFEYFSETQRNKGNFPGRFSGRQFSNSRSEMNVSTLELGDSALYLCASSFYYNEQFFGPGTRLTVL.

This chain connects TRBV9 to TRBJ2-5, with 12 bases that match TRBD2. This CDR3 has 16 amino acids. V was clipped by 3 bases and J by 1 base; unmatched bases: 4. The germline gives CDR1 SGDLS, CDR2 YYNGEE. CDR3 residues: CASSAMTSGSQETQYF. DNA of the CDR3: TGTGCCAGCAGCGCGATGACTAGCGGGAGCCAAGAGACCCAGTACTTC.

This clone has a single count. This chain joins TRBV14 and TRBJ2-3, with TRBD2 matching 13 bases. The CDR3 extends over 16 amino acids. With V trimmed by 5 bases and J by 2 bases, 4 bases remained unmatched. Germline V lookup: CDR1 SGHDN, CDR2 FVKESK. CDR3 loop: CASSKTSGGTTDTQYF. CDR3 DNA: TGTGCCAGCAGCAAGACTAGCGGGGGGACCACAGATACGCAGTATTTT.